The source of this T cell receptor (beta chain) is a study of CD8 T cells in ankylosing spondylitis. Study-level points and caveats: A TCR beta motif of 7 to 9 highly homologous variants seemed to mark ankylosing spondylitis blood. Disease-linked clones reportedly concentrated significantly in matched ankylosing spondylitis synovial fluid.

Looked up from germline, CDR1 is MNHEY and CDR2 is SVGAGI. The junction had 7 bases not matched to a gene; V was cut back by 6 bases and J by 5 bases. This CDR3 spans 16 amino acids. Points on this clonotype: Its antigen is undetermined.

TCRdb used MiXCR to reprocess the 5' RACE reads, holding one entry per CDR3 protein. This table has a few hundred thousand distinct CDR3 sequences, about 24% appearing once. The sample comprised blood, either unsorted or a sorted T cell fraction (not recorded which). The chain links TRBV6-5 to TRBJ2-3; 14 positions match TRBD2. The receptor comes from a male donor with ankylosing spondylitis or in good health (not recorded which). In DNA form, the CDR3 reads TGTGCCAGCAGCTTAGCTGGGACTAGCGGGAGAGATACGCAGTATTTT. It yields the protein CASSLAGTSGRDTQYF.